Each of the 17 T cell receptor beta chains below was sequenced from the same sample in a study of blood T cell repertoires in COVID-19. Generated by immunoSEQ multiplex PCR, the TCRdb table keeps only in-frame clones and is missing some. The sample consists of hundreds of thousands of clones, 75% to 90% of them appearing once. The sample consisted of PBMCs or T cells enriched from blood (not recorded which). Receptors were obtained from a man aged 35-49 years who had recovered from COVID-19.

Comments on this clone: Mismatch with germline at one junction end may stem from a read error. The chain is built from TRBV30 and TRBJ1-1; D is unresolved. Germline loops: CDR1 GTSNPN, CDR2 SVGIG (reference sequence). The CDR3 consists of 11 residues. CDR3 DNA: TGTGCCTCGAAGAGGAACACTAAAGCTTTCTTT. It is translated as CASKRNTKAFF.

The J gene is TRBJ2-5, the V gene TRBV11-1; 8 bases map to TRBD1. The CDR3 runs to 15 residues. Germline V gives CDR1 SGHAT, CDR2 FQDESV (reference sequence). The V gene end was trimmed by 5 bases and the J gene end by 1 base; junction bases not matched to a gene: 6. In DNA, the CDR3 is TGTGCCAGCAGCGGACGACAGGGGCCCCAAGAGACCCAGTACTTC. Protein: CASSGRQGPQETQYF.

This sequence joins TRBV7-2 and TRBJ2-1, with TRBD1 matching over 11 bases. The junction had 3 bases not matched to a gene; V was cut back by 1 base and J by 4 bases. CDR1 is SGHTA, CDR2 FQGNSA, per germline. The CDR3 length is 16 residues. The CDR3: CASSLGRDRGYNEQFF. CDR3 bases: TGTGCCAGCAGCTTAGGCCGGGACAGGGGGTACAATGAGCAGTTCTTC.

The J gene is TRBJ2-5, the V gene TRBV4-3; 12 bases are shared with TRBD2. This CDR3 is built from 15 residues. Trimming cost V 3 bases and J 1 base; bases outside gene matches: 0. Germline-derived CDR1 and CDR2 are LGHNA and YSLEER. The CDR3 reads CASSQGLAGQETQYF. CDR3 coding DNA: TGCGCCAGCAGCCAGGGACTAGCGGGCCAAGAGACCCAGTACTTC.

The rearrangement joins TRBV3-1 (or the pseudogene TRBV3-2) to TRBJ1-2; a weak D match, TRBD1 (5 bases). The CDR3 loop spans 14 amino acids. Trimming removed 6 bases from V and 5 bases from J, with 16 bases in between. Looked up from germline, CDR1 is LGHDT and CDR2 is YNNKEL (reference sequence). DNA for the CDR3: TGTGCCAGCAGATCGACCTGGGGCGATTATGGCTACACCTTC. Translated: CASRSTWGDYGYTF.

The V call is TRBV27, the J call TRBJ2-7, with 11 bases aligning to TRBD1. This CDR3 region has 14 residues. Germline V gene data show CDR1 as MNHEY and CDR2 as SMNVEV (reference sequence). The V and J ends lost 5 bases and 4 bases, in that order; junction bases with no gene match: 4. The CDR3 loop is CASSPGTGGYEQYF. The CDR3 region has the DNA TGTGCCAGCAGTCCCGGGACAGGGGGTTACGAGCAGTACTTC.

V gene TRBV4-2 combines with J gene TRBJ2-1; the D gene is possibly TRBD2 (5 bases). The V end lost 4 bases, the J end lost 3 bases, and 16 bases lay between the germline ends. This CDR3 has 16 residues. The V gene's germline CDR1 is LGHNA and CDR2 YNFKEQ. CDR3 loop: CASSPRGSRDYNEQFF. The CDR3 DNA follows: TGTGCCAGCAGCCCTCGCGGCAGCCGGGACTACAATGAGCAGTTCTTC.

This chain uses TRBV18 with TRBJ2-7; 8 nucleotides agree with TRBD1. The CDR3 runs 15 residues. Germline values: CDR1 KGHSH, CDR2 LQKENI. With V trimmed by 3 bases and J by 3 bases, 7 bases remained unmatched. CDR3 loop: CASSPTGTGNYEQYF. In DNA form, the CDR3 reads TGTGCCAGCTCACCGACCGGGACAGGAAACTACGAGCAGTACTTC.

V is TRBV29-1 and J is TRBJ1-2; 7 nucleotides align to TRBD1. The germline gives CDR1 SQVTM, CDR2 ANQGSEA. Trimming took 6 bases from V and 5 from J; bases not matched to a gene: 9. The CDR3 spans 13 residues. CDR3 residues: CSVRGLGWYGYTF. In nucleotides, the CDR3 is TGCAGCGTGAGGGGGCTAGGGTGGTATGGCTACACCTTC.

The rearrangement joins TRBV6-5 to TRBJ2-2, with D hard to call. The CDR3 runs to 14 residues. Germline CDR1 MNHEY, CDR2 SVGAGI. V lost 5 bases, J lost 3 bases, and 10 bases lay in between. For the CDR3, the DNA is TGTGCCAGCAGTCCCCGAGGTCACACCGGGGAGCTGTTTTTT. Translation gives CASSPRGHTGELFF.

The sample holds a few counts of this clone. This chain joins TRBV27 and TRBJ2-2; D uncertain. Trimming cost V 4 bases and J 2 bases, with 11 bases left between them. The CDR3 runs to 15 residues. The germline gives CDR1 MNHEY, CDR2 SMNVEV (reference sequence). CDR3 protein: CASSSHRSNTGELFF. CDR3 coding DNA: TGTGCCAGCAGTTCTCACCGGTCTAACACCGGGGAGCTGTTTTTT.

This clone was seen only a few times. The chain combines TRBV5-4 with TRBJ2-7, with 9 bases lining up with TRBD2. Germline CDR1 and CDR2: SGHNT and YYREEE (reference sequence). The CDR3 consists of 15 residues. The ends lost 4 bases at V and 5 bases at J; junction bases unmatched: 10. CDR3 sequence: CASSPSGGRANEQYF. The CDR3 nucleotides are TGTGCCAGCAGCCCCTCTGGCGGGAGGGCCAACGAGCAGTACTTC.

V gene TRBV5-4 combines with J gene TRBJ2-7; TRBD1 agrees at 8 bases. The ends lost 4 bases at V and 1 base at J; junction bases unmatched: 7. CDR1 is SGHNT and CDR2 is YYREEE in the germline V gene (reference sequence). This CDR3 contains 15 residues. The chain's CDR3 is CASSLQGEPSYEQYF. The CDR3, as DNA: TGTGCCAGCAGCCTACAGGGGGAGCCATCCTACGAGCAGTACTTC.

The chain recombines TRBV11-3 with TRBJ2-2; the D gene is possibly TRBD2 (6 bases). Per germline, CDR1 SGHNT and CDR2 YENEEA. The CDR3 has 16 residues. Between the trimmed V and J ends, which lost 5 bases and 1 base, there was a span of 14 bases. The CDR3 loop is CASSPWDSGNTGELFF. CDR3 DNA: TGTGCCAGCAGCCCGTGGGATAGCGGGAACACCGGGGAGCTGTTTTTT.

This chain connects TRBV30 to TRBJ1-1; 8 bases align to TRBD1. The CDR3 is made up of 13 amino acids. J gave up 4 bases and V 2 bases, and 3 bases lay outside the gene matches. Looked up from germline, CDR1 is GTSNPN and CDR2 is SVGIG (reference sequence). CDR3: CAWSKQGGTEAFF. The CDR3 DNA reads TGTGCCTGGAGTAAACAGGGGGGCACTGAAGCTTTCTTT.

J is TRBJ1-4 and V is TRBV29-1; no clear D. The CDR3 runs to 13 residues. V dropped 7 bases and J dropped 5 bases, with 14 bases sitting between them. Germline CDR1 reads SQVTM; CDR2 reads ANQGSEA. DNA of the CDR3: TGCAGCGCCCGAAAAACTACAAATGAAAAACTGTTTTTT. It translates to CSARKTTNEKLFF.

For the CDR3, the DNA is TGTGCCAGTAGCCCCCAGGGAAAGGGGTCTGGGGCCAACGTCCTGACTTTC. It specifies CASSPQGKGSGANVLTF. V is TRBV19 and J is TRBJ2-6, with a tentative D call TRBD1 (5 bases). In germline, CDR1 is LNHDA, CDR2 SQIVND (reference sequence). V was cut by 6 bases and J by 1 base, with 16 bases left in between. The length of the CDR3 is 17 residues. The variable domain in full, completed from reference TRBV19 and TRBJ2-6, reads DGGITQSPKYLFRKEGQNVTLSCEQNLNHDAMYWYRQDPGQGLRLIYYSQIVNDFQKGDIAEGYSVSREKKESFPLTVTSAQKNPTAFYLCASSPQGKGSGANVLTFGAGSRLTVL.